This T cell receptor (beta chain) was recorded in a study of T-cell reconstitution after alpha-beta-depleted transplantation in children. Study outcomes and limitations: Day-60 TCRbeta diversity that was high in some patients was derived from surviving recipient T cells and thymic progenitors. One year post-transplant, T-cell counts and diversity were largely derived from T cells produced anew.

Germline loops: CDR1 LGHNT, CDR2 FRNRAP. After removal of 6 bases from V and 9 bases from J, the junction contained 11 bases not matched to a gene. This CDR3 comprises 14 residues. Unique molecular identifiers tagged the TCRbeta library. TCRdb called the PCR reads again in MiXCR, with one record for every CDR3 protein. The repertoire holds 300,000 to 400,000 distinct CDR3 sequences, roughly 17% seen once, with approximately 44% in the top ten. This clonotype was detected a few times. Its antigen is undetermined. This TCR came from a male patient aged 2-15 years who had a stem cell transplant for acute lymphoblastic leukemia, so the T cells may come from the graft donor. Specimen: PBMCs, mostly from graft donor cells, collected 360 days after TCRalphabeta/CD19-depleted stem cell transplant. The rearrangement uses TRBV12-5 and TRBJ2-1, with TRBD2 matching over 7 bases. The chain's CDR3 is CASGPLAGVGEQFF. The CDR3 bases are TGTGCTAGTGGCCCCTTGGCGGGAGTAGGTGAGCAGTTCTTC. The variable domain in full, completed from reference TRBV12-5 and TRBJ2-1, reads DARVTQTPRHKVTEMGQEVTMRCQPILGHNTVFWYRQTMMQGLELLAYFRNRAPLDDSGMPKDRFSAEMPDATLATLKIQPSEPRDSAVYFCASGPLAGVGEQFFGPGTRLTVL.